The 22 T cell receptor beta chains reported below all come from one sample, sequenced in a study of blood T cell repertoires in COVID-19. Assay: immunoSEQ multiplex PCR; the TCRdb copy retains only in-frame clones and omits some. Of 200,000 to 250,000 clones in the sample, roughly 82% were seen once. Sequenced sample: peripheral blood. Receptor source: a human donor in a cohort sampled during active COVID-19.

The chain combines TRBV3-1 (or the pseudogene TRBV3-2) with TRBJ2-1; TRBD2 matches 11 bases. Germline-derived CDR1 and CDR2 are LGHDT and YNNKEL (reference sequence). V dropped 0 bases and J dropped 8; count of bases not matched to a gene: 6. The CDR3 covers 16 residues. The CDR3 loop reads CASSQDLTSGSHEQFF. The CDR3 nucleotides read TGTGCCAGCAGCCAAGATCTTACTAGCGGGAGTCATGAGCAGTTCTTC.

The chain carries TRBV1 and TRBJ2-1; the table gives TRBD2 as D, unverified against the DNA. TRBV1 is deemed a pseudogene. The CDR3 runs 14 residues. In DNA form, the CDR3 reads TGCACCAGCAGCCAGGCCTTTAGCGTCCATGAGCAGTTCTTC. As protein: CTSSQAFSVHEQFF.

The chain links TRBV28 to TRBJ1-4; 8 nucleotides match TRBD1. Germline V CDR1 and CDR2: MDHEN, SYDVKM. J was trimmed by 1 base and V by 6 bases; bases with no gene match: 10. The CDR3 contains 17 residues. The CDR3 bases are TGTGCCAGCAGAGCTACAGGGGGAGGTAAAACTAATGAAAAACTGTTTTTT. Encoded protein: CASRATGGGKTNEKLFF. The full variable domain, rest sourced from reference TRBV28 and TRBJ1-4, is DVKVTQSSRYLVKRTGEKVFLECVQDMDHENMFWYRQDPGLGLRLIYFSYDVKMKEKGDIPEGYSVSREKKERFSLILESASTNQTSMYLCASRATGGGKTNEKLFFGSGTQLSVL.

V usage is TRBV20-1 and J usage is TRBJ2-5; D is unclear. The CDR3 is 14 amino acids. The germline V and J ends were trimmed by 3 bases and 1 base, with 12 bases remaining between them. In germline, CDR1 is DFQATT, CDR2 SNEGSKA (reference sequence). Written as DNA, the CDR3 is TGCAGTGCTAGTATTCCGAGTTTCCAAGAGACCCAGTACTTC. It codes for CSASIPSFQETQYF.

The rearrangement links TRBV27 to TRBJ2-3; D is ambiguous. V was trimmed by 3 bases and J by 0 bases, leaving 10 bases between them. The CDR3 extends over 15 amino acids. Germline V gene lookup returns CDR1 MNHEY and CDR2 SMNVEV (reference sequence). CDR3 sequence reads: CASSFFEESTDTQYF. The CDR3 region has the DNA TGTGCCAGCAGTTTTTTTGAGGAAAGCACAGATACGCAGTATTTT.

This clone was seen a handful of times. The chain links TRBV9 to TRBJ2-1, with TRBD2 as a possible D gene (6 bases). Germline loops: CDR1 SGDLS, CDR2 YYNGEE. This CDR3 spans 19 amino acids. The germline V and J ends were trimmed by 0 bases and 0 bases, with 19 bases remaining between them. The CDR3 DNA follows: TGTGCCAGCAGCGTAGCTACGGGGCCGGTGGGAGGCTCCTACAATGAGCAGTTCTTC. Its protein product is CASSVATGPVGGSYNEQFF. The entire variable domain, with the rest obtained from reference TRBV9 and TRBJ2-1, is as follows: DSGVTQTPKHLITATGQRVTLRCSPRSGDLSVYWYQQSLDQGLQFLIQYYNGEERAKGNILERFSAQQFPDLHSELNLSSLELGDSALYFCASSVATGPVGGSYNEQFFGPGTRLTVL.

This clone was detected only once. Other DNA sequences in this sample translate to the same CDR3. The chain has TRBV27 and TRBJ2-1; 9 nucleotides line up with TRBD2. The CDR3 loop spans 14 amino acids. Germline assignment: CDR1 MNHEY and CDR2 SMNVEV (reference sequence). V shed 2 bases and J 7 bases; nucleotides not matched to a gene: 3. DNA of the CDR3: TGTGCCAGCAGTTTAGGGCTAGCGGGGAATGAGCAGTTCTTC. As protein: CASSLGLAGNEQFF.

The CDR3 nucleotides are TGTGCCAGCTCACCACGCCAGTCCCTTCAAGAGACCCAGTACTTC. This codes for CASSPRQSLQETQYF. The genes are TRBV18 and TRBJ2-5; D not certain. Germline assignment: CDR1 KGHSH and CDR2 LQKENI. The CDR3 consists of 15 residues. V was trimmed by 1 base and J by 2 bases, leaving 11 bases between them.

V is TRBV3-1 (or the pseudogene TRBV3-2) and J is TRBJ1-2, with D hard to call. With 0 bases removed from V and 0 bases from J, the gap between germline ends came to 8 bases. CDR1 is LGHDT, CDR2 YNNKEL, per germline (reference sequence). This CDR3 has 15 residues. The CDR3 DNA is TGTGCCAGCAGCCAAGATCACGGGGCTAACTATGGCTACACCTTC. Translation gives CASSQDHGANYGYTF.

This clone has just one count. V and J are TRBV28 and TRBJ1-2; D gene uncertain. V was pared by 1 base and J by 4 bases, with 10 bases between. This CDR3 has 14 residues. Germline-derived CDR1 and CDR2 are MDHEN and SYDVKM. CDR3 amino acids: CASSLFSGGYGYTF. CDR3 coding DNA: TGTGCCAGCAGTTTATTTTCGGGTGGCTATGGCTACACCTTC.

CDR3 sequence reads: CASSPLTSGSFTGELFF. The DNA for the CDR3 is TGTGCCAGCTCACCACTGACTAGCGGGAGCTTCACCGGGGAGCTGTTTTTT. The genes are TRBV18 and TRBJ2-2; TRBD2 aligns across 12 bases. Germline V gene lookup returns CDR1 KGHSH and CDR2 LQKENI. The ends lost 1 base at V and 4 bases at J; junction bases unmatched: 4. The CDR3 covers 17 residues. Drawing the rest from reference TRBV18 and TRBJ2-2, the complete variable domain is NAGVMQNPRHLVRRRGQEARLRCSPMKGHSHVYWYRQLPEEGLKFMVYLQKENIIDESGMPKERFSAEFPKEGPSILRIQQVVRGDSAAYFCASSPLTSGSFTGELFFGEGSRLTVL.

The CDR3 is CASSQIWWTSGSFNEQFF. The CDR3 DNA sequence: TGCGCCAGCAGCCAAATTTGGTGGACTAGCGGGAGTTTTAATGAGCAGTTCTTC. The V call is TRBV4-1, the J call TRBJ2-1; 13 positions match TRBD2. Trimming removed 2 bases from V and 7 bases from J; junction bases left unmatched: 11. The CDR3 is 18 amino acids. CDR1 is MGHRA, CDR2 YSYEKL, per germline.

The chain has TRBV19 and TRBJ1-1, with TRBD1 identical over 9 bases. V lost 4 bases, J lost 4 bases, and 10 bases stayed unmatched. CDR1 LNHDA and CDR2 SQIVND come from the germline V gene (reference sequence). The CDR3 loop spans 16 amino acids. The CDR3 protein is CASSTGQGGGSTEAFF. CDR3 nucleotides: TGTGCCAGTAGTACGGGACAGGGAGGGGGAAGCACTGAAGCTTTCTTT.

The chain recombines TRBV19 with TRBJ2-7; 8 nucleotides align to TRBD1. Germline CDR1 LNHDA, CDR2 SQIVND (reference sequence). This CDR3 comprises 14 residues. Trimming at V came to 6 bases and at J to 3 bases, leaving 7 bases not matched to a gene. The DNA of the CDR3 is TGTGCCAGTAGCCCGGGACAGGACTACTACGAGCAGTACTTC. Translating it yields CASSPGQDYYEQYF.

This chain links TRBV19 with TRBJ2-7; 12 nucleotides match TRBD2. Germline assignment: CDR1 LNHDA and CDR2 SQIVND (reference sequence). V shed 5 bases and J 2 bases; nucleotides not matched to a gene: 4. The CDR3 spans 15 residues. CDR3 protein: CASSPLAGGPYEQYF. In DNA, the CDR3 is TGTGCCAGTAGTCCGCTAGCGGGGGGGCCCTACGAGCAGTACTTC.

This chain links TRBV7-2 with TRBJ2-7; 9 nucleotides line up with TRBD1. V shed 5 bases, J shed 5 bases, and the junction held 7 bases outside the gene matches. The CDR3 runs to 14 residues. Germline lookup yields CDR1 SGHTA and CDR2 FQGNSA. The CDR3 loop is CASSTLTGGHEQYF. Written as DNA, the CDR3 is TGTGCCAGCAGCACTCTGACAGGGGGTCACGAGCAGTACTTC.

A single count supports this clone. The chain has TRBV18 and TRBJ1-6; 9 nucleotides match TRBD1. This CDR3 spans 15 amino acids. V lost 3 bases and J lost 9; bases outside the gene matches: 6. CDR1 and CDR2 from the germline V gene are KGHSH and LQKENI. CDR3 in DNA: TGTGCCAGCTCACCGGGGACAGGGCCGGCTTCACCCCTCCACTTT. Its protein product is CASSPGTGPASPLHF.

V is TRBV7-9 and J is TRBJ1-1; TRBD1 matches at 8 bases. Trimming at V came to 5 bases and at J to 0 bases, leaving 11 bases not matched to a gene. The CDR3 consists of 17 residues. The germline CDR1 and CDR2 sequences are SEHNR and FQNEAQ (reference sequence). CDR3 residues: CASSPSPRTGLNTEAFF. The CDR3 DNA sequence: TGTGCCAGCAGCCCCAGCCCCCGGACAGGGTTGAACACTGAAGCTTTCTTT.

The chain carries TRBV27 and TRBJ1-5, with D possibly matching TRBD1 (6 bases). Per the germline V gene, CDR1 is MNHEY and CDR2 is SMNVEV (reference sequence). V was cut by 7 bases and J by 1 base, with 11 bases left in between. This CDR3 is built from 14 residues. CDR3 sequence: CASKGGRSNQPQHF. CDR3 bases: TGTGCCAGCAAGGGGGGGCGCAGCAATCAGCCCCAGCATTTT.

This sequence joins TRBV19 and TRBJ2-5; no clear D. CDR3 size: 15 residues. Trimming cost V 4 bases and J 1 base, with 13 bases left between them. CDR1 is LNHDA and CDR2 is SQIVND in the germline V gene (reference sequence). The CDR3 coding sequence is TGTGCCAGTAGTAGGCGGAAGAGTCTCCAAGAGACCCAGTACTTC. Residues: CASSRRKSLQETQYF. Drawing the rest from reference TRBV19 and TRBJ2-5, the complete variable domain is DGGITQSPKYLFRKEGQNVTLSCEQNLNHDAMYWYRQDPGQGLRLIYYSQIVNDFQKGDIAEGYSVSREKKESFPLTVTSAQKNPTAFYLCASSRRKSLQETQYFGPGTRLLVL.

V is TRBV7-2 and J is TRBJ2-2, with a weak D call TRBD2 (5 bases). CDR1 and CDR2 from the germline V gene are SGHTA and FQGNSA. The V end lost 2 bases, the J end lost 2 bases, and 9 bases lay between the germline ends. The CDR3 has 15 amino acids. CDR3 amino acids: CASSLLAINTGELFF. CDR3 DNA: TGTGCCAGCAGCTTACTAGCTATCAACACCGGGGAGCTGTTTTTT. Together with reference TRBV7-2 and TRBJ2-2, the CDR3 gives the full variable domain: GAGVSQSPSNKVTEKGKDVELRCDPISGHTALYWYRQSLGQGLEFLIYFQGNSAPDKSGLPSDRFSAERTGGSVSTLTIQRTQQEDSAVYLCASSLLAINTGELFFGEGSRLTVL.

The chain carries TRBV12-3 or TRBV12-4 and TRBJ1-1, with D maybe TRBD1 (5 bases). Trimming removed 4 bases at V and 7 bases at J, with 10 bases between. The CDR3 runs 12 residues. CDR3 in DNA: TGTGCCAGCAGTTACACGGGGGGTGAAGCTTTCTTT. Its protein is CASSYTGGEAFF.